What follows is one T cell receptor (beta chain) and its context. The V gene lost 4 bases and the J gene lost 4 bases, with 6 bases spanning the gap. The length of the CDR3 is 11 residues. Germline loops: CDR1 SGHTS, CDR2 YDEGEE. The sample comes from a study of T cell responses to AZD1222 COVID-19 vaccine. Profiling relied on immunoSEQ multiplex PCR, and the TCRdb table lists in-frame clones only, not all of them. Here the sample spans 100,000 to 140,000 clones, roughly 90% being singletons. This chain connects TRBV5-8 to TRBJ2-7; D remains ambiguous. The sample consisted of peripheral blood, taken on day 0 of AZD1222 vaccination. The sequence came from an adult in good health. The CDR3 nucleotides are TGTGCCAGCAGCCAAGAGTACGAGCAGTACTTC. Translation gives CASSQEYEQYF. The full variable domain, rest sourced from reference TRBV5-8 and TRBJ2-7, is EAGVTQSPTHLIKTRGQQATLRCSPISGHTSVYWYQQALGLGLQFLLWYDEGEERNRGNFPPRFSGRQFPNYSSELNVNALELEDSALYLCASSQEYEQYFGPGTRLTVT.